The 10 T cell receptor beta chains below come from one sample, sequenced in a study of blood T cells in healthy people across ages. A J-beta primer mix and a sample-barcoded 5' primer were used in a second PCR of about 7 to 12 cycles. TCRdb reanalysed the 5' RACE reads using MiXCR and keeps one entry per CDR3 protein. This sample has roughly 730,000 distinct CDR3 sequences; more than 55% occur once, and the top ten carry roughly 25%. The specimen was blood. The receptor set was obtained from a man aged 40-55 years in good health.

In this sample, this clonotype turned up once. The V and J genes are TRBV20-1 and TRBJ1-5; TRBD1 matches at 8 bases. Germline assignment: CDR1 DFQATT and CDR2 SNEGSKA (reference sequence). This CDR3 has 14 amino acids. Trimming took 6 bases from V and 4 from J; bases not matched to a gene: 8. The CDR3, as DNA: TGCAGTGCAAGGGACAGGCTTCCGAATCAGCCCCAGCATTTT. Its translation is CSARDRLPNQPQHF.

The chain employs TRBV6-2 or TRBV6-3 and TRBJ1-1, with unresolved D. CDR1 MNHEY and CDR2 SVGEGT come from the germline V gene. Trimming removed 5 bases at V and 0 bases at J, with 10 bases between. The CDR3 totals 14 residues. The CDR3 spells CASSEQRMNTEAFF. The CDR3 nucleotides are TGTGCCAGCAGTGAACAGAGAATGAACACTGAAGCTTTCTTT.

This clonotype was recorded a few times. The chain couples TRBV3-1 to TRBJ2-4, with D possibly being TRBD1 or TRBD2 (6 bases each). This CDR3 has 16 amino acids. V lost 4 bases and J lost 1, with 14 bases in between. The germline CDR1 and CDR2 sequences are LGHDT and YNNKEL (reference sequence). Written as DNA, the CDR3 is TGTGCCAGCAGCCCGCCGGGGGCGGTGGCCAAAAACATTCAGTACTTC. This sequence encodes CASSPPGAVAKNIQYF. Together with reference TRBV3-1 and TRBJ2-4, the CDR3 gives the full variable domain: DTAVSQTPKYLVTQMGNDKSIKCEQNLGHDTMYWYKQDSKKFLKIMFSYNNKELIINETVPNRFSPKSPDKAHLNLHINSLELGDSAVYFCASSPPGAVAKNIQYFGAGTRLSVL.

The chain links TRBV29-1 to TRBJ2-7, with TRBD2 identical over 7 bases. The CDR3 spans 14 residues. Looked up from germline, CDR1 is SQVTM and CDR2 is ANQGSEA. V lost 7 bases and J lost 2; bases outside the gene matches: 11. CDR3 protein: CSAGGNIGAYEQYF. CDR3 nucleotides: TGCAGCGCGGGGGGAAACATTGGGGCCTACGAGCAGTACTTC.

This clonotype has a handful of counts. This could be a read error, since a much larger clone is one nucleotide away. The CDR3 DNA is TGTGCCAGCAGCGTAGGGGACCGTAGGTCCACAGATACGCAGTATTTT. Residues: CASSVGDRRSTDTQYF. This rearrangement joins TRBV9 to TRBJ2-3; D might be TRBD1 or TRBD2, each matching 5 bases. This CDR3 is 16 amino acids long. V lost 0 bases, J lost 2 bases, and 13 bases lay in between. Germline V gene sequence: CDR1 SGDLS, CDR2 YYNGEE.

CDR3 amino acids: CSVRIGAETQYF. The CDR3 DNA reads as TGCAGTGTCAGGATCGGTGCAGAGACCCAGTACTTC. This chain joins TRBV20-1 and TRBJ2-7; no firm D call. The DNA matches TRBJ2-5 better at its end, which makes the J call doubtful. Germline V lookup: CDR1 DFQATT, CDR2 SNEGSKA (reference sequence). The CDR3 runs to 12 residues.

This sequence joins TRBV6-6 and TRBJ2-7; TRBD2 is a possible D gene (5 bases). V lost 7 bases and J lost 5, with 18 bases in between. Per the germline V gene, CDR1 is MNHNY and CDR2 is SVGAGI (reference sequence). The length of the CDR3 is 14 residues. The CDR3 protein is CASTDGLPRDEQYF. CDR3 nucleotides: TGTGCCAGCACCGACGGACTCCCCCGGGACGAGCAGTACTTC.

This clonotype was seen a few times. The rearrangement links TRBV7-8 to TRBJ2-1; 8 nucleotides agree with TRBD2. Germline V CDR1 and CDR2: SGHVS, FQNEAQ. The CDR3 spans 15 residues. V shed 4 bases, J shed 4 bases, and the junction held 6 bases outside the gene matches. Here the CDR3 DNA reads TGTGCCAGCAGCTATAATAGCGGGGCATACAATGAGCAGTTCTTC. This sequence encodes CASSYNSGAYNEQFF.

This clonotype was picked up a small number of times. The chain employs TRBV20-1 and TRBJ2-1; TRBD2 matches 7 bases. CDR1 DFQATT and CDR2 SNEGSKA come from the germline V gene (reference sequence). The ends lost 3 bases at V and 9 bases at J; junction bases unmatched: 11. CDR3 length: 14 amino acids. This chain's CDR3 is CSASPAGRVGEQFF. In DNA form, the CDR3 reads TGCAGTGCTAGCCCAGCGGGACGGGTGGGTGAGCAGTTCTTC.

Written as DNA, the CDR3 is TGCGCCAGCAGTGAGTCAGGCGGGAGGGGGGATACGCAGTATTTT. Residues: CASSESGGRGDTQYF. V and J are TRBV10-2 and TRBJ2-3; 9 bases fit TRBD2. CDR1 WSHSY and CDR2 SAAADI come from the germline V gene. V shed 0 bases, J shed 6 bases, and the junction held 4 bases outside the gene matches. The CDR3 spans 15 residues.